Presented here are 29 T cell receptor beta chains from one specimen sequenced in a study of cytomegalovirus exposure and HLA in healthy donors. Primers for the PCR totalled 60 Vbeta and 13 Jbeta. The repertoire was sequenced with immunoSEQ multiplex PCR; TCRdb's copy has only in-frame clones and lacks some. The data show some 180,000 clones, approximately 84% seen once. Material: PBMCs. The receptors derive from a girl aged 10 to 17 in good health and CMV-seropositive.

The J gene is TRBJ2-2, the V gene TRBV10-3; the D is unclear. CDR1 ENHRY and CDR2 SYGVKD come from the germline V gene. The CDR3 runs 13 residues. With 6 bases removed from V and 2 bases from J, the gap between germline ends came to 7 bases. The CDR3, as DNA: TGTGCCATCAGGGAGACAAACACCGGGGAGCTGTTTTTT. This translates into CAIRETNTGELFF.

V and J are TRBV12-5 and TRBJ2-1; 7 bases fit TRBD2. The CDR3 contains 17 residues. The V and J ends lost 6 bases and 8 bases, in that order; junction bases with no gene match: 19. Germline V gene data show CDR1 as LGHNT and CDR2 as FRNRAP. DNA for the CDR3: TGTGCTAGTGGACTTGGGCCCTTGGCGGGAGCCTTGGATGAGCAGTTCTTC. Protein product: CASGLGPLAGALDEQFF.

This clone was counted a single time. The chain links TRBV5-6 to TRBJ2-7; TRBD1 aligns across 8 bases. The V and J ends lost 0 bases and 5 bases, in that order; junction bases with no gene match: 7. CDR3 length: 15 amino acids. CDR1 is SGHDT and CDR2 is YYEEEE in the germline V gene. The CDR3 bases are TGTGCCAGCAGCTTGGGGGGACAGGAGGGAAACGAGCAGTACTTC. It encodes CASSLGGQEGNEQYF.

V and J are TRBV19 and TRBJ2-7; 9 nucleotides align to TRBD2. Trimming took 4 bases from V and 2 from J; bases not matched to a gene: 6. The germline V gene has CDR1 LNHDA and CDR2 SQIVND (reference sequence). The length of the CDR3 is 15 residues. This chain's CDR3 is CASSTQTSGAYEQYF. CDR3 nucleotides: TGTGCCAGTAGTACCCAGACTAGCGGAGCCTACGAGCAGTACTTC.

This clone was detected once. V gene TRBV2 combines with J gene TRBJ1-1; perhaps TRBD1 as D (5 bases). CDR3 length: 15 amino acids. The ends were cut back, 5 bases at V and 4 bases at J, with 17 bases in the middle. CDR1 is SNHLY and CDR2 is FYNNEI in the germline V gene. The chain's CDR3 is CASSPRATVGTEAFF. The CDR3 nucleotides read TGTGCCAGCAGTCCCAGGGCTACAGTGGGCACTGAAGCTTTCTTT.

The V and J genes are TRBV5-1 and TRBJ1-5; perhaps TRBD1 as D (5 bases). Per the germline V gene, CDR1 is SGHRS and CDR2 is YFSETQ. The V end lost 0 bases, the J end lost 5 bases, and 9 bases lay between the germline ends. This CDR3 is 14 amino acids long. The CDR3: CASSLDGAYQPQHF. The DNA of the CDR3 is TGCGCCAGCAGCTTGGATGGGGCCTATCAGCCCCAGCATTTT.

J is TRBJ1-3 and V is TRBV4-3; 8 nucleotides match TRBD1. The CDR3 sequence is 16 residues long. Germline V gene sequence: CDR1 LGHNA, CDR2 YSLEER. V lost 0 bases, J lost 0 bases, and 1 base stayed unmatched. CDR3 sequence (DNA): TGCGCCAGCAGCCAAGACAGGGGGCACTCTGGAAACACCATATATTTT. Its translation is CASSQDRGHSGNTIYF.

The chain joins TRBV6-1 to TRBJ1-5; possible D gene TRBD1, 5 bases. Trimming took 2 bases from V and 6 from J, leaving 11 bases between them. The CDR3 length is 14 residues. CDR1 and CDR2 (germline): MNHNS, SASEGT. The CDR3 coding sequence is TGTGCCAGCAGTGAACAGGGTAGGGGTCAGCCCCAGCATTTT. As protein: CASSEQGRGQPQHF.

This clone was seen only a few times. The rearrangement uses TRBV4-3 and TRBJ2-5; 10 bases agree with TRBD2. Trimming removed 1 base from V and 4 bases from J; junction bases left unmatched: 21. The germline CDR1 and CDR2 sequences are LGHNA and YSLEER. This CDR3 has 21 amino acids. The CDR3: CASSQGVWSSGSVILGETQYF. The CDR3 region has the DNA TGCGCCAGCAGCCAAGGAGTCTGGTCTAGCGGGAGTGTCATCTTGGGAGAGACCCAGTACTTC.

The chain recombines TRBV2 with TRBJ1-5; D is unresolved. Trimming stripped 1 base from V and 5 bases from J, with 9 bases between. This CDR3 is built from 14 residues. CDR1 and CDR2 from the germline V gene are SNHLY and FYNNEI. The CDR3 protein is CASSEDPGYQPQHF. In DNA, the CDR3 is TGTGCCAGCAGTGAAGATCCAGGCTATCAGCCCCAGCATTTT.

The chain uses TRBV9 and TRBJ2-1, with 7 bases that match TRBD1. The CDR3 length is 19 residues. Germline CDR1 reads SGDLS; CDR2 reads YYNGEE. J gave up 0 bases and V 2 bases, and 14 bases lay outside the gene matches. CDR3 sequence (DNA): TGTGCCAGCAGCGTTCCTCGACAGGGATTGACCGGCTCCTACAATGAGCAGTTCTTC. Its protein product is CASSVPRQGLTGSYNEQFF.

This chain joins TRBV6-5 and TRBJ2-7; 9 bases agree with TRBD2. Germline V gives CDR1 MNHEY, CDR2 SVGAGI. The CDR3 has 14 amino acids. Trimming removed 7 bases from V and 6 bases from J; junction bases left unmatched: 10. The CDR3, as DNA: TGTGCCAGCAATCCGTCCGCGGGAGGGGGCGAGCAGTACTTC. Translation: CASNPSAGGGEQYF.

Regarding this clone: Other DNA variants within this sample encode the same CDR3. The chain combines TRBV30 with TRBJ1-1, with D tentatively TRBD1 (5 bases). Germline V gene lookup returns CDR1 GTSNPN and CDR2 SVGIG (reference sequence). This CDR3 has 12 amino acids. V shed 0 bases and J shed 5 bases, with 7 bases lying between them. CDR3 nucleotide sequence: TGTGCCTGGAGTGTACGGGGGACTGAAGCTTTCTTT. Its protein is CAWSVRGTEAFF. Complete variable domain (other parts from reference TRBV30 and TRBJ1-1): SQTIHQWPATLVQPVGSPLSLECTVEGTSNPNLYWYRQAAGRGLQLLFYSVGIGQISSEVPQNLSASRPQDRQFILSSKKLLLSDSGFYLCAWSVRGTEAFFGQGTRLTVV.

The gene calls are TRBV20-1 and TRBJ2-1, with D uncertain. The CDR3 spans 8 residues. Between the trimmed V and J ends, which lost 7 bases and 7 bases, there was a span of 2 bases. CDR1 and CDR2 from the germline V gene are DFQATT and SNEGSKA (reference sequence). The CDR3 reads CSVNEQFF. CDR3 DNA sequence: TGCAGTGTAAATGAGCAGTTCTTC.

The chain has TRBV18 and TRBJ2-1, with TRBD2 identical over 7 bases. This CDR3 has 15 amino acids. The germline V gene has CDR1 KGHSH and CDR2 LQKENI. V shed 2 bases and J 10 bases; nucleotides not matched to a gene: 11. The CDR3 spells CASSPSLAETGEQFF. The CDR3, as DNA: TGTGCCAGCTCACCATCCCTAGCGGAGACGGGGGAGCAGTTCTTC.

A single count supports this clone. The CDR3 nucleotides are TGCGCCAGCAGCCCGACCTCGGACAGGGGATATAGCAATCAGCCCCAGCATTTT. As protein: CASSPTSDRGYSNQPQHF. The chain recombines TRBV4-1 with TRBJ1-5; 9 positions match TRBD1. Losses at the gene ends were 4 bases for V and 0 bases for J; bases not matched to a gene: 10. There are 18 residues in the CDR3. CDR1 MGHRA and CDR2 YSYEKL come from the germline V gene.

This chain uses TRBV19 with TRBJ1-1; D unresolved. Germline CDR1 is LNHDA and CDR2 is SQIVND (reference sequence). This CDR3 region has 12 residues. The V end was cut by 7 bases, the J end by 7 bases, with 13 bases between. CDR3 sequence reads: CASTLLGNEAFF. In DNA, the CDR3 is TGTGCCAGTACCCTCCTAGGCAATGAAGCTTTCTTT. The whole variable domain, filled in from reference TRBV19 and TRBJ1-1, reads DGGITQSPKYLFRKEGQNVTLSCEQNLNHDAMYWYRQDPGQGLRLIYYSQIVNDFQKGDIAEGYSVSREKKESFPLTVTSAQKNPTAFYLCASTLLGNEAFFGQGTRLTVV.

V is TRBV7-3 and J is TRBJ2-1, with TRBD1 as a possible D gene (5 bases). The CDR3 runs 15 residues. The V end lost 5 bases, the J end lost 1 base, and 12 bases lay between the germline ends. The germline V gene encodes CDR1 SGHTA and CDR2 FQGTGA. CDR3 residues: CASSLDQGSYNEQFF. CDR3 DNA sequence: TGTGCCAGCAGCCTAGACCAGGGTTCCTACAATGAGCAGTTCTTC.

The chain couples TRBV16 to TRBJ2-2; 11 bases map to TRBD2. The V gene's germline CDR1 is KGHSY and CDR2 FQNENV. Trimming removed 4 bases from V and 0 bases from J; junction bases left unmatched: 4. This CDR3 is 17 amino acids long. The CDR3 DNA reads as TGTGCCAGCAGCCGCAGACTAGCGGGGACGAACACCGGGGAGCTGTTTTTT. Its translation is CASSRRLAGTNTGELFF.

The chain recombines TRBV6-4 with TRBJ2-1, with 8 bases aligning to TRBD2. CDR1 and CDR2 (germline): MRHNA, SNTAGT. V lost 5 bases and J lost 8; bases outside the gene matches: 14. This CDR3 comprises 16 residues. CDR3 protein: CASSSSGSGSRDEQFF. The CDR3 DNA reads as TGTGCCAGCAGTTCTAGCGGGTCAGGGTCAAGGGATGAGCAGTTCTTC.

As for this clone: Other DNA sequences within the sample encode an identical CDR3. The chain joins TRBV5-1 to TRBJ1-2; a weak D match, TRBD1 (5 bases). CDR1 is SGHRS, CDR2 YFSETQ, per germline. V lost 2 bases and J 4 bases, leaving 6 bases between the germline ends. This CDR3 comprises 12 residues. Here the CDR3 reads CASSLDSYGYTF. Written as DNA, the CDR3 is TGCGCCAGCAGCTTAGACAGCTATGGCTACACCTTC.

The V and J genes are TRBV19 and TRBJ2-1, with D possibly matching TRBD2 (5 bases). The CDR3 sequence is 12 residues long. Germline V gene lookup returns CDR1 LNHDA and CDR2 SQIVND (reference sequence). Trimming cost V 5 bases and J 7 bases, with 9 bases left between them. CDR3 residues: CASSQVANEQFF. CDR3 coding DNA: TGTGCCAGTAGTCAGGTAGCGAATGAGCAGTTCTTC.

The rearrangement joins TRBV30 to TRBJ1-2; tentative D call: TRBD1 (6 bases). The germline V and J ends were trimmed by 2 bases and 8 bases, with 15 bases remaining between them. There are 13 residues in the CDR3. CDR1 GTSNPN and CDR2 SVGIG come from the germline V gene (reference sequence). The CDR3 region has the DNA TGTGCCTGGAGTCTGTACAGGGTTGGGGGCTACACCTTC. Its protein is CAWSLYRVGGYTF.

The chain employs TRBV15 and TRBJ1-4; 7 bases are a match to TRBD1. Germline V gene sequence: CDR1 LNHNV, CDR2 YYDKDF (reference sequence). Trimming removed 3 bases from V and 4 bases from J; junction bases left unmatched: 8. This CDR3 comprises 16 residues. DNA for the CDR3: TGTGCCACCAGCAGTAGGACAGGAATCGGTAATGAAAAACTGTTTTTT. Translating gives CATSSRTGIGNEKLFF. The full variable domain, completed using reference TRBV15 and TRBJ1-4, is DAMVIQNPRYQVTQFGKPVTLSCSQTLNHNVMYWYQQKSSQAPKLLFHYYDKDFNNEADTPDNFQSRRPNTSFCFLDIRSPGLGDTAMYLCATSSRTGIGNEKLFFGSGTQLSVL.

The rearrangement uses TRBV2 and TRBJ2-3; D gene unclear. CDR1 SNHLY and CDR2 FYNNEI come from the germline V gene. V shed 1 base and J shed 8 bases, with 4 bases lying between them. The CDR3 is 11 residues long. CDR3 bases: TGTGCCAGCAGTGAAGGGCCTACGCAGTATTTT. Its translation: CASSEGPTQYF. The full variable domain, in which reference TRBV2 and TRBJ2-3 provide the parts outside the CDR3, is EPEVTQTPSHQVTQMGQEVILRCVPISNHLYFYWYRQILGQKVEFLVSFYNNEISEKSEIFDDQFSVERPDGSNFTLKIRSTKLEDSAMYFCASSEGPTQYFGPGTRLTVL.

This clone has only a few counts. This sequence joins TRBV29-1 and TRBJ1-5; weak D call: TRBD1 (6 bases). CDR3 length equals 13 residues. Looked up from germline, CDR1 is SQVTM and CDR2 is ANQGSEA. Trimming removed 4 bases from V and 6 bases from J, with 13 bases in between. The CDR3 DNA reads as TGCAGCGTTGGCGAAACAGGGCTTCAGCCCCAGCATTTT. The encoded protein is CSVGETGLQPQHF.

The J gene is TRBJ2-5, the V gene TRBV13; no clear D. Germline assignment: CDR1 PRHDT and CDR2 FYEKMQ (reference sequence). The CDR3 is 14 residues long. The V end lost 5 bases, the J end lost 5 bases, and 15 bases lay between the germline ends. CDR3 protein: CASSGTEESETQYF. The CDR3 region has the DNA TGTGCCAGCAGCGGCACCGAGGAATCGGAGACCCAGTACTTC.

This clone was picked up a small number of times. The CDR3 region has the DNA TGTGCCAGCAGTTCAAGAGATAGCAATCAGCCCCAGCATTTT. Its translation is CASSSRDSNQPQHF. The J gene is TRBJ1-5, the V gene TRBV6-5, with no clear D. Trimming cost V 4 bases and J 0 bases, with 7 bases left between them. The CDR3 loop spans 14 amino acids. The germline CDR1 and CDR2 sequences are MNHEY and SVGAGI.

V gene TRBV29-1 combines with J gene TRBJ2-3, with 9 bases fitting TRBD1. CDR1 and CDR2 (germline): SQVTM, ANQGSEA. This CDR3 is built from 15 residues. Unmatched junction bases numbered 8, after V lost 6 bases and J lost 1 base. The CDR3 loop reads CSVIMTGGRTDTQYF. CDR3 sequence (DNA): TGCAGCGTGATAATGACAGGGGGGCGCACAGATACGCAGTATTTT.